The sequence of this TCR beta chain was determined in a study of blood T cell repertoires in COVID-19. Across the whole study: Collection of acute and convalescent COVID-19 samples took place in the United States, Italy and Spain. The cDNA or gDNA used as material had been derived from T cells, B-cell-depleted T cells, or PBMCs.

Under the authors' procedure: Reference gene primer amplification yielded estimated nucleated cell counts. Clones were sequenced by immunoSEQ multiplex PCR, and TCRdb holds only the in-frame ones, with some missing. V, J and clone size reflect that table, while D and trimming were determined from the DNA. The table shows nearly 110,000 clones, with 84% occurring only once. This clone was seen only a few times. The sequencing input was peripheral blood. The source of this sequence is a human donor in a cohort sampled during active COVID-19.

CDR3 protein: CASSQGLGLALISYNEQFF. The CDR3 coding sequence is TGTGCCAGCAGCCAGGGCCTTGGACTAGCCTTGATCTCCTACAATGAGCAGTTCTTC. The V gene is TRBV3-1 (or the pseudogene TRBV3-2), the J gene TRBJ2-1, with 8 bases lining up with TRBD2. Germline V gene data show CDR1 as LGHDT and CDR2 as YNNKEL (reference sequence). The J segment lost 0 bases and the V segment lost 3 bases, leaving 13 bases of the junction unmatched. The CDR3 is 19 amino acids.